One sample yielded the 32 T cell receptor beta chains listed below, sequenced in a study of CD4 T cells in relation to SARS-CoV-2 and coronaviruses. CD4+ T cells from unexposed donors were obtained before the COVID-19 pandemic (2011-2018). Libraries were prepared by immunoSEQ multiplex PCR; TCRdb keeps only in-frame clonotypes and omits some of them. The sample carries some 65,000 clones, about 87% recorded once. Sequenced input: memory CD4+ T cells from PBMCs. The receptors shown here come from a human donor in good health.

The chain links TRBV24-1 to TRBJ2-2; D might be TRBD2 (5 bases). V was trimmed by 1 base and J by 3 bases, leaving 11 bases between them. CDR1 KGHDR and CDR2 SFDVKD come from the germline V gene. The CDR3 spans 16 residues. CDR3 in amino acids: CATSDLGLGDTGELFF. CDR3 nucleotide sequence: TGTGCCACCAGTGATTTAGGCCTCGGGGACACCGGGGAGCTGTTTTTT.

Only one count was recorded for this clone. This chain joins TRBV10-3 and TRBJ1-3; 8 bases fit TRBD1. This CDR3 has 21 amino acids. V was clipped by 3 bases and J by 0 bases; unmatched bases: 19. Germline V gives CDR1 ENHRY, CDR2 SYGVKD. In DNA form, the CDR3 reads TGTGCCATCAGTGATCGCAACCTAAGGGGACAGGACCCCCTCTCTGGAAACACCATATATTTT. Translation gives CAISDRNLRGQDPLSGNTIYF.

V and J are TRBV19 and TRBJ2-7; D remains ambiguous. The CDR3 has 12 amino acids. V was clipped by 1 base and J by 3 bases, with 4 bases between them. The V gene's germline CDR1 is LNHDA and CDR2 SQIVND (reference sequence). CDR3 bases: TGTGCCAGTAGTATAGGCAGCTACGAGCAGTACTTC. It specifies CASSIGSYEQYF.

J is TRBJ2-1 and V is TRBV2; 13 positions agree with TRBD2. V was clipped by 6 bases and J by 6 bases; unmatched bases: 5. Germline-derived CDR1 and CDR2 are SNHLY and FYNNEI. The CDR3 sequence is 15 residues long. This chain's CDR3 is CASRSGLAGANEQFF. The CDR3 DNA follows: TGTGCCAGCAGGTCCGGACTAGCGGGAGCCAATGAGCAGTTCTTC.

The chain carries TRBV9 and TRBJ1-4, with 10 bases fitting TRBD1. The CDR3 is made up of 15 amino acids. The germline V gene has CDR1 SGDLS and CDR2 YYNGEE. After removal of 5 bases from V and 6 bases from J, the junction contained 7 bases not matched to a gene. The CDR3 here is CASSIWGTGDEKLFF. The CDR3 DNA reads TGTGCCAGCAGTATCTGGGGGACAGGGGATGAAAAACTGTTTTTT.

The chain joins TRBV5-1 to TRBJ2-6; D perhaps matches TRBD1 (6 bases). In germline, CDR1 is SGHRS, CDR2 YFSETQ. The CDR3 runs 15 residues. The V end lost 5 bases, the J end lost 4 bases, and 13 bases lay between the germline ends. The CDR3: CASRPTGSGANVLTF. The CDR3 bases are TGCGCCAGCAGGCCAACAGGGTCCGGGGCCAACGTCCTGACTTTC.

The chain carries TRBV5-6 and TRBJ1-5; D may be TRBD1 (6 bases). Trimming took off 4 bases at V and 0 bases at J, with 11 bases between the two ends. This CDR3 has 15 amino acids. The germline V gene has CDR1 SGHDT and CDR2 YYEEEE. The CDR3 loop is CASSRTDYSNQPQHF. The DNA for the CDR3 is TGTGCCAGCAGCAGGACAGACTATAGCAATCAGCCCCAGCATTTT.

The chain has TRBV5-6 and TRBJ1-2; TRBD1 is a possible D gene (6 bases). V gave up 1 base and J gave up 4 bases, with 17 bases separating them. CDR1 and CDR2 from the germline V gene are SGHDT and YYEEEE. The CDR3 length is 16 residues. The DNA for the CDR3 is TGTGCCAGCAGCTTGAGGGTCGCCGGGGGGCTCTATGGCTACACCTTC. This gives the protein CASSLRVAGGLYGYTF.

This chain connects TRBV27 to TRBJ2-7, with 8 bases identical to TRBD1. CDR1 is MNHEY, CDR2 SMNVEV, per germline (reference sequence). V shed 5 bases, J shed 3 bases, and the junction held 12 bases outside the gene matches. The CDR3 is 16 residues long. DNA of the CDR3: TGTGCCAGCAGTCCCCGGGACAGGAGTTACCTCTACGAGCAGTACTTC. Residues: CASSPRDRSYLYEQYF.

This chain connects TRBV5-1 to TRBJ2-3; TRBD1 might be the D (6 bases). Germline CDR1 SGHRS, CDR2 YFSETQ. CDR3 size: 13 residues. V was shortened by 4 bases and J by 3 bases, with 9 bases between the two germline ends. The CDR3 coding sequence is TGCGCCAGCAGCCCGACAGGTACAGATACGCAGTATTTT. Its translation is CASSPTGTDTQYF. The variable domain in full, completed from reference TRBV5-1 and TRBJ2-3, reads KAGVTQTPRYLIKTRGQQVTLSCSPISGHRSVSWYQQTPGQGLQFLFEYFSETQRNKGNFPGRFSGRQFSNSRSEMNVSTLELGDSALYLCASSPTGTDTQYFGPGTRLTVL.

This clone was seen a few times. V gene TRBV5-1 combines with J gene TRBJ1-2; TRBD1 agrees at 7 bases. Germline V CDR1 and CDR2: SGHRS, YFSETQ. Germline trimming cut 0 bases from V and 7 bases from J; bases unmatched to any gene: 6. The CDR3 sequence is 14 residues long. CDR3 in amino acids: CASSLGQGLGGYTF. Here the CDR3 DNA reads TGCGCCAGCAGCTTGGGACAGGGATTAGGTGGCTACACCTTC.

CDR3 sequence (DNA): TGTGCCAGCAGCCCACTCCGGACAGGGGGCGACACAGATACGCAGTATTTT. Its translation: CASSPLRTGGDTDTQYF. This chain uses TRBV6-2 or TRBV6-3 with TRBJ2-3, with 11 positions matching TRBD1. In germline, CDR1 is MNHEY, CDR2 SVGEGT. With 6 bases clipped from V and 2 bases from J, the junction kept 10 bases outside the gene matches. This CDR3 has 17 amino acids.

This chain links TRBV18 with TRBJ2-7; D may correspond to TRBD1 or TRBD2 (5 bases each). The germline V and J ends were trimmed by 2 bases and 5 bases, with 10 bases remaining between them. CDR3 length equals 13 residues. Germline CDR1 is KGHSH and CDR2 is LQKENI. CDR3 amino acids: CASSPTRDHEQYF. The DNA for the CDR3 is TGTGCCAGCTCACCAACCAGGGACCACGAGCAGTACTTC.

J is TRBJ2-5 and V is TRBV14, with D tentatively TRBD2 (5 bases). CDR3 length equals 17 residues. V gave up 0 bases and J gave up 4 bases, with 18 bases separating them. Germline V lookup: CDR1 SGHDN, CDR2 FVKESK. The CDR3: CASSQDRGSPVRETQYF. In DNA, the CDR3 is TGTGCCAGCAGCCAAGATCGGGGAAGCCCGGTGAGAGAGACCCAGTACTTC.

The chain is built from TRBV7-9 and TRBJ2-4; D gene unclear. Germline V CDR1 and CDR2: SEHNR, FQNEAQ (reference sequence). V lost 1 base to trimming and J lost 0 bases, with 7 bases between them. CDR3 length equals 15 residues. The CDR3 DNA follows: TGTGCCAGCAGCTTAGACACAATAGCCAAAAACATTCAGTACTTC. Translated, it gives CASSLDTIAKNIQYF.

This clone has more than one count but fewer than ten. The chain combines TRBV18 with TRBJ1-5, with 8 bases that match TRBD1. This CDR3 comprises 15 residues. Germline values: CDR1 KGHSH, CDR2 LQKENI. After removal of 3 bases from V and 6 bases from J, the junction contained 7 bases not matched to a gene. The CDR3 nucleotides read TGTGCCAGCTCACCTCAGACAGGGGATGTTCAGCCCCAGCATTTT. This sequence encodes CASSPQTGDVQPQHF.

The rearrangement uses TRBV28 and TRBJ2-2; D gene unclear. Trimming removed 5 bases from V and 1 base from J, with 5 bases in between. Germline V CDR1 and CDR2: MDHEN, SYDVKM. The CDR3 runs to 13 residues. In DNA, the CDR3 is TGTGCCAGCAGTCTCTGGAACACCGGGGAGCTGTTTTTT. It yields the protein CASSLWNTGELFF.

The V call is TRBV6-2 or TRBV6-3, the J call TRBJ2-3; 12 bases align to TRBD2. CDR1 and CDR2 from the germline V gene are MNHEY and SVGEGT. V shed 2 bases, J shed 3 bases, and the junction held 9 bases outside the gene matches. CDR3 length equals 18 residues. The CDR3 sequence: CASSYPTVGTSGTDTQYF. CDR3 in DNA: TGTGCCAGCAGTTACCCCACGGTCGGGACTAGCGGGACAGATACGCAGTATTTT.

The V call is TRBV7-2, the J call TRBJ1-4, with D perhaps matching TRBD1 (6 bases). Deletions cut 4 bases from V and 4 bases from J, with 10 bases between. The CDR3 totals 14 residues. Germline loops: CDR1 SGHTA, CDR2 FQGNSA. The CDR3 region is CASSSTGINEKLFF. The CDR3 DNA is TGTGCCAGCAGCTCGACAGGCATTAATGAAAAACTGTTTTTT.

CDR3 region: CASSSYRRGVAKNIQYF. The CDR3, as DNA: TGTGCCAGCAGTTCTTACCGCCGGGGGGTTGCCAAAAACATTCAGTACTTC. The chain has TRBV13 and TRBJ2-4; 7 bases match TRBD2. Unmatched junction bases numbered 12, after V lost 6 bases and J lost 1 base. The germline gives CDR1 PRHDT, CDR2 FYEKMQ (reference sequence). CDR3 size: 17 residues.

The chain couples TRBV18 to TRBJ2-1, with D perhaps matching TRBD1 or TRBD2 (5 bases each). CDR1 and CDR2 from the germline V gene are KGHSH and LQKENI. V lost 0 bases to trimming and J lost 10 bases, with 10 bases between them. The CDR3 runs 13 residues. CDR3 sequence (DNA): TGTGCCAGCTCACCACCAATCGGGGACGAGCAGTTCTTC. It is translated as CASSPPIGDEQFF.

This sequence joins TRBV29-1 and TRBJ1-1; D gene uncertain. The length of the CDR3 is 11 residues. Germline V gene lookup returns CDR1 SQVTM and CDR2 ANQGSEA. V lost 3 bases and J lost 1, with 3 bases in between. The CDR3 region is CSVDKNTEAFF. For the CDR3, the DNA is TGCAGCGTTGATAAGAACACTGAAGCTTTCTTT.

This chain connects TRBV18 to TRBJ1-6; D is unclear. This CDR3 comprises 17 residues. Germline V gene lookup returns CDR1 KGHSH and CDR2 LQKENI. V was trimmed by 3 bases and J by 9 bases, leaving 21 bases between them. Here the CDR3 reads CASSPVSAGGLGSPLHF. The CDR3 DNA reads TGTGCCAGCTCACCGGTGAGCGCAGGCGGTTTGGGTTCACCCCTCCACTTT.

The chain combines TRBV5-4 with TRBJ1-1; TRBD1 is a possible D gene (6 bases). CDR1 is SGHNT and CDR2 is YYREEE in the germline V gene (reference sequence). V lost 4 bases to trimming and J lost 3 bases, with 19 bases between them. The CDR3 loop spans 16 amino acids. The CDR3 region is CASSLLGRGAYTEAFF. CDR3 bases: TGTGCCAGCAGCCTACTAGGGAGGGGGGCGTACACTGAAGCTTTCTTT.

The chain recombines TRBV15 with TRBJ1-1; D not certain. Germline V gene sequence: CDR1 LNHNV, CDR2 YYDKDF (reference sequence). The CDR3 loop spans 13 amino acids. V lost 0 bases to trimming and J lost 11 bases, with 13 bases between them. The CDR3 reads CATSRDEVGSAFF. The CDR3 DNA reads TGTGCCACCAGCAGAGATGAAGTCGGGTCCGCTTTCTTT.

The V call is TRBV6-4, the J call TRBJ2-3; 8 nucleotides match TRBD1. CDR3 length: 15 residues. Germline assignment: CDR1 MRHNA and CDR2 SNTAGT. The junction had 3 bases not matched to a gene; V was cut back by 4 bases and J by 0 bases. CDR3 residues: CASSAQGASTDTQYF. DNA of the CDR3: TGTGCCAGCAGTGCCCAGGGGGCGAGCACAGATACGCAGTATTTT.

J is TRBJ2-7 and V is TRBV30, with D unclear. The CDR3 has 11 residues. Germline CDR1 GTSNPN, CDR2 SVGIG (reference sequence). Trimming stripped 5 bases from V and 2 bases from J, with 7 bases between. The CDR3 DNA reads TGTGCCTGGCGCCGGGCCTACGAGCAGTACTTC. Protein product: CAWRRAYEQYF.

V is TRBV9 and J is TRBJ2-1; perhaps D is TRBD1 or TRBD2 (6 bases each). From germline, CDR1 is SGDLS and CDR2 YYNGEE. The CDR3 contains 15 residues. Trimming removed 0 bases at V and 4 bases at J, with 11 bases between. The CDR3 DNA is TGTGCCAGCAGCGTAGACGGGGGCGTTTACAATGAGCAGTTCTTC. This translates into CASSVDGGVYNEQFF.

The chain has TRBV5-1 and TRBJ1-2; D might be TRBD1 (6 bases). V was cut by 3 bases and J by 3 bases, with 12 bases left in between. The CDR3 is made up of 14 amino acids. Germline loops: CDR1 SGHRS, CDR2 YFSETQ. In nucleotides, the CDR3 is TGCGCCAGCAGCTCTAACAGGGTAGACTATGGCTACACCTTC. Amino acid sequence: CASSSNRVDYGYTF.

The chain couples TRBV5-1 to TRBJ2-1; D perhaps matches TRBD2 (5 bases). Germline V gene data show CDR1 as SGHRS and CDR2 as YFSETQ. Trimming pared 0 bases from V and 6 bases from J, leaving 10 bases between. The CDR3 is 14 residues long. The CDR3 nucleotides are TGCGCCAGCAGCTTGGGGATCGAGGGCAATGAGCAGTTCTTC. Translation: CASSLGIEGNEQFF.

This clone was seen just once. The rearrangement uses TRBV4-1 and TRBJ2-7; no firm D call. Germline V gene data show CDR1 as MGHRA and CDR2 as YSYEKL. The CDR3 has 14 amino acids. V dropped 0 bases and J dropped 3 bases, with 9 bases sitting between them. The CDR3 nucleotides read TGCGCCAGCAGCCAAGATGCCAGTGTCTACGAGCAGTACTTC. Translation: CASSQDASVYEQYF.

The rearrangement joins TRBV5-1 to TRBJ2-5, with TRBD2 identical over 11 bases. Unmatched junction bases numbered 8, after V lost 0 bases and J lost 1 base. From germline, CDR1 is SGHRS and CDR2 YFSETQ. The CDR3 consists of 18 residues. The CDR3 DNA is TGCGCCAGCAGCTTGGGGCTAGCGGGGGGCGGGTCCCAAGAGACCCAGTACTTC. It yields the protein CASSLGLAGGGSQETQYF.